This T cell receptor beta chain was profiled in a study of tumor-infiltrating lymphocytes in primary liver carcinoma. Germline DNA was extracted alongside blood RNA, which was obtained from unsorted whole blood. Around 4.1 milliliters of peripheral blood were collected before surgery. In this sample, this clonotype turned up once. Using a constant-region primer together with ProtoScript II reverse transcriptase, TCR beta cDNA was made from about 490 ng of total RNA. Researchers made the TCR beta libraries by running three nested multiplex PCR rounds with slightly modified ARM-PCR. TCRdb re-derived calls from the multiplex PCR reads in MiXCR, one entry per CDR3 protein. The sample records fewer than 400,000 distinct CDR3 sequences, over 55% being singletons. The source of this sequence is a man aged 35-49 years with primary liver carcinoma and hepatitis B virus infection. Sequencing input: peripheral blood.

The CDR3 is CASRTETQYF. As DNA, the CDR3 is TGCGCCAGCAGGACGGAGACCCAGTACTTC. The chain couples TRBV5-1 to TRBJ2-5; D unresolved. Germline V gives CDR1 SGHRS, CDR2 YFSETQ. Trimming removed 5 bases at V and 5 bases at J, with 4 bases between. This CDR3 is built from 10 residues.